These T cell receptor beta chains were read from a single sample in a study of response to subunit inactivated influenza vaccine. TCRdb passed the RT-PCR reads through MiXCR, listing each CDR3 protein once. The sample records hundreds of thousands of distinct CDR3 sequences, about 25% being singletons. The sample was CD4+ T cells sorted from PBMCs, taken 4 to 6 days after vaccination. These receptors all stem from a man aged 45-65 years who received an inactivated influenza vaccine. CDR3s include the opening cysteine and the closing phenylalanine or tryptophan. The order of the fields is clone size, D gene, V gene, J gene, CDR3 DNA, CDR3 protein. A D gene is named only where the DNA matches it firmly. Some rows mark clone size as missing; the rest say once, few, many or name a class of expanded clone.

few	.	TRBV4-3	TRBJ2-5	TGCGCCAGCAGCCAAGTGGATAAGGGCCAAGAGACCCAGTACTTC	CASSQVDKGQETQYF
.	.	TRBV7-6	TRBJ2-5	TGTGCCAGCAGCTTAGCCTCGTTCCGGGGGCTGCAGACCCAGTACTTC	CASSLASFRGLQTQYF
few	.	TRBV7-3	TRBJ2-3	TGTGCCAGCAGCCTCATGGGCGGGTACCGCACAGATACGCAGTATTTT	CASSLMGGYRTDTQYF
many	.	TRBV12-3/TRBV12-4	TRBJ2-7	TGTGCCAGCAGTACAGGAAACTACGAGCAGTACTTC	CASSTGNYEQYF
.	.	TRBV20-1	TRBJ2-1	TGCAGTGCTTTCCCCCACAGGGCCGTAGGGAGGAGGGCGTACAATGAGCAGTTCTTC	CSAFPHRAVGRRAYNEQFF
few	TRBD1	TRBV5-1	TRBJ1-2	TGCGCCAGCAGCTTGGGGCCGGGACAGGGAGCTGGCTACACCTTC	CASSLGPGQGAGYTF
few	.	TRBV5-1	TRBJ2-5	TGCGCCAGCAGCTTGGTAGCTGGGGAAGAGACCCAGTACTTC	CASSLVAGEETQYF
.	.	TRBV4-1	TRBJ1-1	TGCGCCAGCAGCCAAGGTCTCAGGGACAAAGCTTTCTTT	CASSQGLRDKAFF
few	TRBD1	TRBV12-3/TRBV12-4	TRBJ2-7	TGTGCCAGCAGCTTACAGGGGCCCGAGTTAGTGTACTTC	CASSLQGPELVYF
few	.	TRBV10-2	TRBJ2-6	TGCGCCAGCAGTGACTCGACCTTTAGGTCTGGGGCCAACGTCCTGACTTTC	CASSDSTFRSGANVLTF
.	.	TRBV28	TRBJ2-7	TGTGCCAGCAGTCCGCCCCCCCCGACTAGAAACGAGCAGTACTTC	CASSPPPPTRNEQYF
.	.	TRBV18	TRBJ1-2	TGTGCCAGCTCACCGGAACCGACTTCGGGCTTGCTGGAAGGCTACACCTTC	CASSPEPTSGLLEGYTF
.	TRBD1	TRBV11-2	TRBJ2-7	TGTGCCAGCAGCTCCTTCCGACGACAGGGGCGTCCCCCTTACGAGCAGTACTTC	CASSSFRRQGRPPYEQYF
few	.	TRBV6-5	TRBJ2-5	TGTGCCAGCAGTTACTCGGCGGGAAAAGAGACCCAGTACTTC	CASSYSAGKETQYF
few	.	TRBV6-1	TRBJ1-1	TGTGCCAGCAGGCTGGATACGGACACTGAAGCTTTCTTT	CASRLDTDTEAFF
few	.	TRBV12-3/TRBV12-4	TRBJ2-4	TGTGCCAGCAGGCGTCAGGGTCCCAAAAACATTCAGTACTTC	CASRRQGPKNIQYF
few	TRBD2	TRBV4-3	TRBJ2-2	TGCGCCAGCAGCCGAAGGACTAGCGGGAACACCGGGGAGCTGTTTTTT	CASSRRTSGNTGELFF
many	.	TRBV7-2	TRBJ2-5	TGTGCCAGCAAGCAGTTTGGCGGTTGGGAGACCCAGTACTTC	CASKQFGGWETQYF
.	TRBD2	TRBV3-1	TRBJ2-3	TGTGCCAGCAGCCAAGGGTTCGGCGGGGGGGCTACAGATACGCAGTATTTT	CASSQGFGGGATDTQYF
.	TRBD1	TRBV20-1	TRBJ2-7	TGCAGTGCTAGAGATCCAGCCAGGGGGGAGCAGTACTTC	CSARDPARGEQYF
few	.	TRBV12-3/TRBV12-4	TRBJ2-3	TGTGCCAGCAGTCTCTGGAAAGACATCGATACGCAGTATTTT	CASSLWKDIDTQYF
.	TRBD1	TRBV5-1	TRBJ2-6	TGCGCCAGCAGCTTGGTAGGACAGGGTCTAAAAGGGGCCAACGTCCTGACTTTC	CASSLVGQGLKGANVLTF
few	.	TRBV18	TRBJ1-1	TGTGCCAGCTCACCACGCAGGGCCCCACTTGAAGCTTTCTTT	CASSPRRAPLEAFF
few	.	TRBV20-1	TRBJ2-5	TGCAGTGCTAGAGATTATGCGGGAAATTTAGGAGAGACCCAGTACTTC	CSARDYAGNLGETQYF
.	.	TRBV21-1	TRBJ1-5	TGTGCCAGCAGCAAGGGGACAGTCGACTACATGGAGCCCCAGCATTTT	CASSKGTVDYMEPQHF
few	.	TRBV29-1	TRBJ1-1	TGCAGCGTTGCCAGGGTTGCTGAAGCTTTCTTT	CSVARVAEAFF
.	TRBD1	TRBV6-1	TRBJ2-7	TGTGCCAGCAAGGAGGGACAGGGGCGATTCTCCTACGAGCAGTACTTC	CASKEGQGRFSYEQYF
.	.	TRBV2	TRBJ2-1	TGTGCCAGCAGTGAGCTAGCAACTATGGGTGAGCAGTTCTTC	CASSELATMGEQFF
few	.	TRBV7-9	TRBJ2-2	TGTGCCAGCAGCCCACGGATTCCCACCGGGGAGCTGTTTTTT	CASSPRIPTGELFF